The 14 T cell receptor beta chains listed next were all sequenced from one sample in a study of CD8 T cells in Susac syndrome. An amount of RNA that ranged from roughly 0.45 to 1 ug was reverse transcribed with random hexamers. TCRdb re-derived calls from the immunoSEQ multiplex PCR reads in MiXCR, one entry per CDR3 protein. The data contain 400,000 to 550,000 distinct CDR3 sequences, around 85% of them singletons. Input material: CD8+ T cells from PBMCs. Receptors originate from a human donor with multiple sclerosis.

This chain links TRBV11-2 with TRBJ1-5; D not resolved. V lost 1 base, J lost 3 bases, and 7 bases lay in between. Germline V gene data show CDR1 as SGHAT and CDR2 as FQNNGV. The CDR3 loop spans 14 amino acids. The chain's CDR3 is CASSLGGPNQPQHF. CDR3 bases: TGTGCCAGCAGCTTAGGGGGTCCCAATCAGCCCCAGCATTTT. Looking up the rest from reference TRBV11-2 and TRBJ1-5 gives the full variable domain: EAGVAQSPRYKIIEKRQSVAFWCNPISGHATLYWYQQILGQGPKLLIQFQNNGVVDDSQLPKDRFSAERLKGVDSTLKIQPAKLEDSAVYLCASSLGGPNQPQHFGDGTRLSIL.

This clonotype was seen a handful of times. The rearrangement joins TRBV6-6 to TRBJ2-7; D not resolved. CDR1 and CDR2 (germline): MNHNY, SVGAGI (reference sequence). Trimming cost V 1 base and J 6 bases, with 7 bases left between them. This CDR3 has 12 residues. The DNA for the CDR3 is TGTGCCAGCAGTTACTATGGAGTCGAGCAGTACTTC. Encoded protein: CASSYYGVEQYF.

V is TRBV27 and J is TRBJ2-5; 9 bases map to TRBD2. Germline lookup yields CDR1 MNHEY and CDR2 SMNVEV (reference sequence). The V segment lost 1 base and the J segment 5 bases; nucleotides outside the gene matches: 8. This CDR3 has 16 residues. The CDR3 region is CASSLFRREGRETQYF. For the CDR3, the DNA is TGTGCCAGCAGTTTATTTCGGCGGGAGGGCCGGGAGACCCAGTACTTC.

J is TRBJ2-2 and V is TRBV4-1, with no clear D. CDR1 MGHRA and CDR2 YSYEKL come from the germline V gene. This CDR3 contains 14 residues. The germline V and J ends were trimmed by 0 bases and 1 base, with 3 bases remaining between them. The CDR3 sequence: CASSQEWNTGELFF. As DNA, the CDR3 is TGCGCCAGCAGCCAAGAATGGAACACCGGGGAGCTGTTTTTT.

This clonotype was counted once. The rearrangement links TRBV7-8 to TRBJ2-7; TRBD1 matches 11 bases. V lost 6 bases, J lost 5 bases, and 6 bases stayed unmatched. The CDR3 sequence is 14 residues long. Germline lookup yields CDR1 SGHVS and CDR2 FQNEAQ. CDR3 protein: CASRPDRGRDEQYF. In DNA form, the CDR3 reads TGTGCCAGCAGACCGGACAGGGGGCGCGACGAGCAGTACTTC. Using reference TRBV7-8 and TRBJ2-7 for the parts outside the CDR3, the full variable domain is GAGVSQSPRYKVAKRGQDVALRCDPISGHVSLFWYQQALGQGPEFLTYFQNEAQLDKSGLPSDRFFAERPEGSVSTLKIQRTQQEDSAVYLCASRPDRGRDEQYFGPGTRLTVT.

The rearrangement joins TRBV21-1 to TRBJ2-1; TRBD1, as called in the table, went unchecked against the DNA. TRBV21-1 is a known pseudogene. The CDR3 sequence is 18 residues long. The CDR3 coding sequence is TGTGCCAGCCCTAAGGGGGGGCTTTCCCTTAGCTCCTACAATGAGCAGTTCTTC. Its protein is CASPKGGLSLSSYNEQFF.

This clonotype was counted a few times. The CDR3 reads CASSQRLAGAEQYF. CDR3 in DNA: TGTGCCAGCAGTCAACGACTAGCGGGGGCCGAGCAGTACTTC. The chain couples TRBV11-2 to TRBJ2-7; 12 bases are shared with TRBD2. Trimming removed 6 bases from V and 6 bases from J; junction bases left unmatched: 6. CDR1 and CDR2 from the germline V gene are SGHAT and FQNNGV. The CDR3 spans 14 residues.

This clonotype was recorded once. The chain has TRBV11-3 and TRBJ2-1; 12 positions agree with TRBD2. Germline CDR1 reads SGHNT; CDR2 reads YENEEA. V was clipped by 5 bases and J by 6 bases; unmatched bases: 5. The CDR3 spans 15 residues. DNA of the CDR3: TGTGCCAGCAGCGCCTCTAGCGGGGGGGCCAATGAGCAGTTCTTC. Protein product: CASSASSGGANEQFF.

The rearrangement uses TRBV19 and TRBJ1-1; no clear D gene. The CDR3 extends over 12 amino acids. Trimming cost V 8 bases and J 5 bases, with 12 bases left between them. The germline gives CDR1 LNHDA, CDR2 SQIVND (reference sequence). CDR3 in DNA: TGTGCCAGTGCTGCACCGGGAACTGAAGCTTTCTTT. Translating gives CASAAPGTEAFF.

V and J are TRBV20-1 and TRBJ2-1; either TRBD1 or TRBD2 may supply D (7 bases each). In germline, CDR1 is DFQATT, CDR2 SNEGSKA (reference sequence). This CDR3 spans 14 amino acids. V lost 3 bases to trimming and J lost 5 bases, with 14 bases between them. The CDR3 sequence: CSARARGRDNEQFF. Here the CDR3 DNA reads TGCAGTGCTAGGGCCAGGGGGAGGGACAATGAGCAGTTCTTC.

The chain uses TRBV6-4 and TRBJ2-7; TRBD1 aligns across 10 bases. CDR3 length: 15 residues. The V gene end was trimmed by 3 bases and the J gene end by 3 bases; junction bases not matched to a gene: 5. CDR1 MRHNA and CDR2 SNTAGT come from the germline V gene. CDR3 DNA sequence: TGTGCCAGCAGTGAAGGACAGGGGGGTGTCTACGAGCAGTACTTC. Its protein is CASSEGQGGVYEQYF.

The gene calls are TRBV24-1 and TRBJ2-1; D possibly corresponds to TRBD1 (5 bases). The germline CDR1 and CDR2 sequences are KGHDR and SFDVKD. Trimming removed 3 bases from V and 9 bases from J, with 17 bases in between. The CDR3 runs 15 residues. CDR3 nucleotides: TGTGCCACCAGTGATGACAGCGTGCCTTGGGGTGAGCAGTTCTTC. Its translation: CATSDDSVPWGEQFF.

The CDR3: CASSQDLFWVTSLVLEEQYF. The CDR3, as DNA: TGCGCCAGCAGCCAAGATCTTTTCTGGGTTACTAGCCTGGTATTGGAAGAGCAGTACTTC. The chain recombines TRBV4-1 with TRBJ2-7; a weak D match, TRBD2 (6 bases). Germline CDR1 and CDR2: MGHRA and YSYEKL. The CDR3 consists of 20 residues. V gave up 0 bases and J gave up 7 bases, with 31 bases separating them.

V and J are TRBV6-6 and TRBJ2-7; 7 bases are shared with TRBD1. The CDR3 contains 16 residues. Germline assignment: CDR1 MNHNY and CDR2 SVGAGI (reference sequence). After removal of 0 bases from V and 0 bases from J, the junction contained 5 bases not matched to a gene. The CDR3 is CASSYSPGQSSYEQYF. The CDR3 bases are TGTGCCAGCAGTTACTCTCCGGGACAGAGCTCCTACGAGCAGTACTTC.